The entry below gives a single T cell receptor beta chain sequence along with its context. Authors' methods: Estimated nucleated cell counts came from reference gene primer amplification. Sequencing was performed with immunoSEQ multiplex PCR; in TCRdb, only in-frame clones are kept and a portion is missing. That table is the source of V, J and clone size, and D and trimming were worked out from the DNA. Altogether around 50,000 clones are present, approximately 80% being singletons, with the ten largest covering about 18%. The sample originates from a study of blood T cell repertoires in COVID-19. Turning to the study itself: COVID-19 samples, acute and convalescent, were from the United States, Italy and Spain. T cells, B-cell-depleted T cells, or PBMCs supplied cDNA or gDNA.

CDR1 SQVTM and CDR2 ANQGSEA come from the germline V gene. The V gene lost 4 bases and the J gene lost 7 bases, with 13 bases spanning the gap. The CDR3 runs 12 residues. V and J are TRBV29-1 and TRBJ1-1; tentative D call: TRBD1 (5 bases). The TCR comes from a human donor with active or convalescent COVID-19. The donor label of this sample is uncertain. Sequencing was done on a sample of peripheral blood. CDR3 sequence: CSVVRQGSEAFF. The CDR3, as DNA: TGCAGCGTTGTACGGCAGGGTAGTGAAGCTTTCTTT.